Each of the 20 T cell receptor beta chains below was sequenced from the same sample in a study of response to subunit inactivated influenza vaccine. TCRdb ran MiXCR on the RT-PCR reads and lists one entry per CDR3 protein. The sample holds 700,000 to 900,000 distinct CDR3 sequences; approximately 21% are singletons and the top ten take about 10%. The starting material was PBMCs from blood, obtained roughly 5 days after vaccination. The source of these receptors is a man between 45 and 60 years old who received an inactivated influenza vaccine.

The rearrangement joins TRBV4-3 to TRBJ2-3; D gene uncertain. There are 15 residues in the CDR3. Germline-derived CDR1 and CDR2 are LGHNA and YSLEER. V gave up 4 bases and J gave up 4 bases, with 15 bases separating them. CDR3 loop: CASSPTGGLSDTQYF. CDR3 coding DNA: TGCGCCAGCAGCCCCACGGGTGGGCTATCAGATACGCAGTATTTT.

The J gene is TRBJ2-5, the V gene TRBV20-1; D gene uncertain. CDR1 and CDR2 (germline): DFQATT, SNEGSKA (reference sequence). V was pared by 0 bases and J by 13 bases, with 18 bases between. The length of the CDR3 is 13 residues. The CDR3 DNA reads TGCAGTGCTAGAGAAAGAACCCGCCAGGTCCGGTACTTC. It is translated as CSARERTRQVRYF.

V is TRBV4-3 and J is TRBJ2-2; D is unresolved. This CDR3 comprises 12 residues. CDR1 and CDR2 from the germline V gene are LGHNA and YSLEER. The germline V and J ends were trimmed by 4 bases and 6 bases, with 6 bases remaining between them. DNA for the CDR3: TGCGCCAGCAGCCGTAGCCCCGGGGAGCTGTTTTTT. It translates to CASSRSPGELFF.

The sample holds a few counts of this clonotype. V gene TRBV4-1 combines with J gene TRBJ2-7; possibly TRBD2 for D (5 bases). The CDR3 is 15 amino acids. Germline assignment: CDR1 MGHRA and CDR2 YSYEKL. The V end was cut by 4 bases, the J end by 2 bases, with 15 bases between. The CDR3 spells CASSLRVQEPYEQYF. Written as DNA, the CDR3 is TGCGCCAGCAGCCTGAGGGTCCAGGAACCCTACGAGCAGTACTTC.

This chain links TRBV12-3 or TRBV12-4 with TRBJ2-6, with D maybe TRBD1 (6 bases). Trimming left V 6 bases short and J 5 bases short, with 14 bases between. This CDR3 has 15 amino acids. The CDR3 nucleotides read TGTGCCAGCAGGACAGGCCAAACCTGGGCCAACGTCCTGACTTTC. This encodes CASRTGQTWANVLTF.

This clonotype has just a few counts. The chain has TRBV12-3 or TRBV12-4 and TRBJ2-7; D remains ambiguous. The CDR3 totals 13 residues. The V end was cut by 3 bases, the J end by 7 bases, with 13 bases between. CDR3 in amino acids: CASSFSAVWEQYF. In DNA, the CDR3 is TGTGCCAGCAGTTTTTCCGCGGTGTGGGAGCAGTACTTC.

This clonotype was detected many times. The rearrangement joins TRBV12-3 or TRBV12-4 to TRBJ2-7; 7 bases are a match to TRBD2. V lost 6 bases, J lost 2 bases, and 4 bases stayed unmatched. CDR3 length equals 13 residues. Here the CDR3 DNA reads TGTGCCAGCAGCTCAAGCGGGACCTACGAGCAGTACTTC. Protein: CASSSSGTYEQYF.

There are many counts of this clonotype. The V and J genes are TRBV2 and TRBJ2-5, with TRBD1 matching over 12 bases. Germline CDR1 SNHLY, CDR2 FYNNEI. Germline trimming cut 9 bases from V and 7 bases from J; bases unmatched to any gene: 3. The CDR3 covers 12 residues. CDR3 sequence reads: CARGTGGATQYF. CDR3 in DNA: TGTGCCAGGGGGACAGGGGGCGCGACCCAGTACTTC.

As to this clonotype: At one boundary the junction diverges from the germline segment, which might be a read error. The chain links TRBV3-1 to TRBJ2-1, with TRBD1 matching over 8 bases. The CDR3 spans 15 residues. Germline V gene lookup returns CDR1 LGHDT and CDR2 YNNKEL (reference sequence). The CDR3 sequence: CANSLRQGSYNEQFF. The CDR3 DNA sequence: TGTGCCAACAGCCTACGACAGGGGTCCTACAATGAGCAGTTCTTC.

The chain employs TRBV6-2 or TRBV6-3 and TRBJ2-5; D unclear. Per germline, CDR1 MNHEY and CDR2 SVGEGT. The CDR3 is made up of 12 amino acids. V lost 9 bases to trimming and J lost 7 bases, with 15 bases between them. The CDR3 sequence: CASGPYPGTQYF. The CDR3 DNA is TGTGCCAGTGGGCCGTACCCAGGGACCCAGTACTTC.

The chain carries TRBV18 and TRBJ2-2, with D unclear. The CDR3 loop spans 14 amino acids. From germline, CDR1 is KGHSH and CDR2 LQKENI. Between the trimmed V and J ends, which lost 8 bases and 7 bases, there was a span of 17 bases. CDR3 nucleotides: TGTGCCAGCACAGAGGACGGCTGGATCGGGGAGCTGTTTTTT. Translation: CASTEDGWIGELFF.

The rearrangement uses TRBV5-1 and TRBJ2-1; D is undetermined. The germline gives CDR1 SGHRS, CDR2 YFSETQ. The CDR3 covers 14 residues. Trimming stripped 0 bases from V and 8 bases from J, with 12 bases between. CDR3: CASSLVSRQDEQFF. CDR3 bases: TGCGCCAGCAGCTTGGTGTCGCGGCAGGATGAGCAGTTCTTC. The variable domain in full, with the rest retrieved from reference TRBV5-1 and TRBJ2-1, is KAGVTQTPRYLIKTRGQQVTLSCSPISGHRSVSWYQQTPGQGLQFLFEYFSETQRNKGNFPGRFSGRQFSNSRSEMNVSTLELGDSALYLCASSLVSRQDEQFFGPGTRLTVL.

The chain uses TRBV20-1 and TRBJ2-7; 8 nucleotides align to TRBD1. Germline lookup yields CDR1 DFQATT and CDR2 SNEGSKA (reference sequence). With V trimmed by 0 bases and J by 6 bases, 4 bases remained unmatched. This CDR3 has 13 residues. Here the CDR3 reads CSARDGQGTEQYF. Written as DNA, the CDR3 is TGCAGTGCTAGAGACGGACAGGGAACCGAGCAGTACTTC.

In its sample, this clonotype was seen a few times. The chain combines TRBV20-1 with TRBJ2-1; D could derive from TRBD1 or TRBD2 (5 bases each). Germline V gene sequence: CDR1 DFQATT, CDR2 SNEGSKA (reference sequence). Trimming pared 0 bases from V and 2 bases from J, leaving 11 bases between. The CDR3 runs to 15 residues. The CDR3 loop is CSARDSRDPYNEQFF. The DNA of the CDR3 is TGCAGTGCTAGAGATTCGAGGGACCCCTACAATGAGCAGTTCTTC.

This clonotype was found many times. The rearrangement uses TRBV6-2 or TRBV6-3 and TRBJ2-7; 9 bases fit TRBD2. With 2 bases clipped from V and 3 bases from J, the junction kept 5 bases outside the gene matches. Germline CDR1 MNHEY, CDR2 SVGEGT. The CDR3 has 15 residues. The CDR3 protein is CASSYGRLADYEQYF. The CDR3 region has the DNA TGTGCCAGCAGTTACGGGAGACTAGCGGACTACGAGCAGTACTTC.

This clonotype was detected only a few times. The chain has TRBV5-1 and TRBJ2-5, with D perhaps matching TRBD1 or TRBD2 (5 bases each). Per the germline V gene, CDR1 is SGHRS and CDR2 is YFSETQ. V was shortened by 0 bases and J by 4 bases, with 13 bases between the two germline ends. The CDR3 runs 15 residues. This chain's CDR3 is CASSLDGAVGETQYF. The CDR3 DNA reads as TGCGCCAGCAGCTTGGACGGGGCAGTAGGAGAGACCCAGTACTTC.

The chain carries TRBV28 and TRBJ2-6; D possibly matches TRBD1 or TRBD2 (5 bases each). V was clipped by 8 bases and J by 2 bases, with 13 bases between them. The CDR3 has 15 residues. Germline assignment: CDR1 MDHEN and CDR2 SYDVKM. CDR3 in DNA: TGTGCCAGCTGGGGGTACTGGACTGGGGCCAACGTCCTGACTTTC. This encodes CASWGYWTGANVLTF. The whole variable domain, filled in from reference TRBV28 and TRBJ2-6, reads DVKVTQSSRYLVKRTGEKVFLECVQDMDHENMFWYRQDPGLGLRLIYFSYDVKMKEKGDIPEGYSVSREKKERFSLILESASTNQTSMYLCASWGYWTGANVLTFGAGSRLTVL.

The rearrangement uses TRBV5-1 and TRBJ2-1, with D possibly called TRBD1 or TRBD2 (5 bases each). With 4 bases removed from V and 0 bases from J, the gap between germline ends came to 14 bases. The CDR3 loop spans 16 amino acids. CDR1 is SGHRS and CDR2 is YFSETQ in the germline V gene. The CDR3 region is CASSGGASPSYNEQFF. The DNA of the CDR3 is TGCGCCAGCAGCGGTGGGGCTAGCCCCTCCTACAATGAGCAGTTCTTC.

This clonotype turned up a few times. The chain couples TRBV12-3 or TRBV12-4 to TRBJ1-1; D remains ambiguous. V was cut by 6 bases and J by 0 bases, with 14 bases left in between. This CDR3 is built from 15 residues. CDR3 region: CASRVGGILNTEAFF. The CDR3 bases are TGTGCCAGCAGGGTAGGTGGTATACTGAACACTGAAGCTTTCTTT.

The chain combines TRBV21-1 with TRBJ1-2; the DNA was not used to check the table's D call, TRBD1. TRBV21-1 is annotated as a pseudogene. The CDR3 runs to 12 residues. DNA of the CDR3: TGTGCCAGCAGCTCGTACAGGCGGGGCTACACCTTC. Translated, it gives CASSSYRRGYTF.